This TCR beta chain derives from a study of shared clonotypes between healthy human individuals. General study results and limits: When naive CD4 clonotypes were compared across several donors, approximately 5% were shared. Relative to memory subsets, naive subsets generally showed larger estimated richness.

Points on this clone: Its antigen is undetermined.

Genomic DNA per cell subset filled all wells of several immunoSEQ plates. Data came from immunoSEQ multiplex PCR; TCRdb stores just in-frame clones and leaves some out. The data contain fewer than 1.8 million clones, approximately 98.5% of them singletons. Germline V lookup: CDR1 GTSNPN, CDR2 SVGIG (reference sequence). The V segment lost 2 bases and the J segment 1 base; nucleotides outside the gene matches: 2. This CDR3 has 15 residues. This clonotype was obtained from a man aged 30-40 years in good health. The material sequenced was naive CD4+ T cells sorted from blood. Documented subset: CD45RA+ positively selected. The rearrangement links TRBV30 to TRBJ2-3; 11 nucleotides align to TRBD2. The CDR3 protein is CAWSSSGRGTDTQYF. In DNA form, the CDR3 reads TGTGCCTGGAGTAGTAGCGGGAGGGGCACAGATACGCAGTATTTT.